These 27 T cell receptor beta chains share one sample of origin, sequenced in a study of blood T cell repertoires in COVID-19. The protocol was immunoSEQ multiplex PCR, while the TCRdb copy is restricted to in-frame clones and leaves out a portion. The sample records about 180,000 clones, more than 85% being singletons. What was sequenced was PBMCs or T cells enriched from blood (not recorded which). These receptors were obtained from a woman between 50 and 59 years old who had recovered from COVID-19.

The chain recombines TRBV11-3 with TRBJ2-2; TRBD2 is a possible D gene (6 bases). The CDR3 sequence is 14 residues long. Per the germline V gene, CDR1 is SGHNT and CDR2 is YENEEA. The germline V and J ends were trimmed by 8 bases and 4 bases, with 14 bases remaining between them. The chain's CDR3 is CASAQRRVTGELFF. CDR3 nucleotides: TGTGCCAGCGCCCAACGGAGGGTCACCGGGGAGCTGTTTTTT.

J is TRBJ2-7 and V is TRBV20-1; no clear D gene. CDR1 is DFQATT and CDR2 is SNEGSKA in the germline V gene (reference sequence). The CDR3 extends over 12 amino acids. Trimming left V 3 bases short and J 4 bases short, with 10 bases between. The CDR3 coding sequence is TGCAGTGCTAGTGACGGCGGATACGAGCAGTACTTC. Its translation: CSASDGGYEQYF.

The chain recombines TRBV7-9 with TRBJ1-2; weak D call: TRBD1 (6 bases). CDR1 and CDR2 (germline): SEHNR, FQNEAQ (reference sequence). The CDR3 runs 13 residues. Trimming left V 1 base short and J 7 bases short, with 10 bases between. As DNA, the CDR3 is TGTGCCAGCAGCTTAGATCCCAGGGGTGGCTACACCTTC. This codes for CASSLDPRGGYTF.

This chain's CDR3 is CASSESTGEGGYTF. The DNA of the CDR3 is TGTGCCAGCAGTGAATCGACAGGGGAGGGTGGCTACACCTTC. V usage is TRBV25-1 and J usage is TRBJ1-2, with TRBD1 matching 8 bases. In germline, CDR1 is MGHDK, CDR2 SYGVNS. CDR3 size: 14 residues. Trimming at V came to 1 base and at J to 7 bases, leaving 5 bases not matched to a gene.

This clone was observed a few times. V is TRBV7-8 and J is TRBJ1-1; possible D gene TRBD1, 6 bases. CDR1 is SGHVS and CDR2 is FQNEAQ in the germline V gene. The V end lost 1 base, the J end lost 0 bases, and 15 bases lay between the germline ends. The CDR3 has 17 amino acids. This chain's CDR3 is CASSLVWTPGVNTEAFF. CDR3 DNA: TGTGCCAGCAGCTTAGTTTGGACCCCAGGGGTGAACACTGAAGCTTTCTTT.

The V and J genes are TRBV3-1 (or the pseudogene TRBV3-2) and TRBJ2-5; 8 nucleotides align to TRBD2. Germline CDR1 LGHDT, CDR2 YNNKEL (reference sequence). CDR3 length equals 16 residues. The trim removed 1 base at V and 0 bases at J, leaving 4 bases unmatched. The CDR3 DNA sequence: TGTGCCAGCAGCCAAGCAAAACTAGCGGACCAAGAGACCCAGTACTTC. Its translation: CASSQAKLADQETQYF.

The chain joins TRBV28 to TRBJ2-2; TRBD1 matches at 9 bases. V lost 5 bases to trimming and J lost 4 bases; unmatched junction nucleotides: 14. Germline V CDR1 and CDR2: MDHEN, SYDVKM. This CDR3 spans 18 amino acids. Here the CDR3 reads CASSKGTGRLGGTGELFF. In DNA, the CDR3 is TGTGCCAGCAGTAAAGGGACAGGGAGGTTGGGGGGCACCGGGGAGCTGTTTTTT.

J is TRBJ1-3 and V is TRBV30, with D possibly matching TRBD1 (5 bases). Germline V gene lookup returns CDR1 GTSNPN and CDR2 SVGIG (reference sequence). The CDR3 loop spans 16 amino acids. Trimming stripped 0 bases from V and 5 bases from J, with 17 bases between. Written as DNA, the CDR3 is TGTGCCTGGAGTGTTCCGGGACTCCAAGGAAGAAACACCATATATTTT. It specifies CAWSVPGLQGRNTIYF.

This sequence joins TRBV3-1 (or the pseudogene TRBV3-2) and TRBJ2-1, with 9 positions matching TRBD2. Per germline, CDR1 LGHDT and CDR2 YNNKEL (reference sequence). CDR3 length: 13 amino acids. The trim removed 1 base at V and 10 bases at J, leaving 2 bases unmatched. The CDR3 region has the DNA TGTGCCAGCAGCCAAGCGCGGGAGGGCGAGCAGTTCTTC. Protein: CASSQAREGEQFF.

The chain links TRBV19 to TRBJ2-3; D may be TRBD1 (6 bases). The CDR3 contains 15 residues. Germline V CDR1 and CDR2: LNHDA, SQIVND (reference sequence). V shed 5 bases and J shed 2 bases, with 14 bases lying between them. In nucleotides, the CDR3 is TGTGCCAGTAGTCGCCGACAGGCAGACACAGATACGCAGTATTTT. This gives the protein CASSRRQADTDTQYF.

The chain combines TRBV18 with TRBJ2-7; 7 bases map to TRBD1. With V trimmed by 3 bases and J by 0 bases, 5 bases remained unmatched. Germline CDR1 is KGHSH and CDR2 is LQKENI. This CDR3 is built from 15 residues. CDR3 amino acids: CASSPDRMSSYEQYF. The CDR3 region has the DNA TGTGCCAGCTCACCGGACAGGATGAGCTCCTACGAGCAGTACTTC.

The chain couples TRBV29-1 to TRBJ2-3; D not resolved. The CDR3 loop spans 12 amino acids. Trimming left V 4 bases short and J 0 bases short, with 5 bases between. From germline, CDR1 is SQVTM and CDR2 ANQGSEA. The chain's CDR3 is CSVVQSTDTQYF. Written as DNA, the CDR3 is TGCAGCGTTGTACAGAGCACAGATACGCAGTATTTT.

The V call is TRBV28, the J call TRBJ2-2; D is possibly TRBD1 (5 bases). The V and J ends lost 6 bases and 3 bases respectively, with 5 bases between them. In germline, CDR1 is MDHEN, CDR2 SYDVKM. This CDR3 has 12 amino acids. The CDR3 coding sequence is TGTGCCAGCAGCAGGGACACCGGGGAGCTGTTTTTT. Translated, it gives CASSRDTGELFF.

V usage is TRBV4-3 and J usage is TRBJ2-7; D not resolved. The CDR3 runs 14 residues. V was shortened by 1 base and J by 2 bases, with 9 bases between the two germline ends. Per germline, CDR1 LGHNA and CDR2 YSLEER. The CDR3 is CASSQGLFPYEQYF. The CDR3 coding sequence is TGCGCCAGCAGCCAAGGTCTCTTCCCCTACGAGCAGTACTTC.

This chain joins TRBV3-1 (or the pseudogene TRBV3-2) and TRBJ1-2; unclear D gene. V lost 0 bases, J lost 4 bases, and 12 bases lay in between. This CDR3 spans 15 amino acids. From germline, CDR1 is LGHDT and CDR2 YNNKEL (reference sequence). The DNA of the CDR3 is TGTGCCAGCAGCCAAGAACCTCGGCCGGGCTATGGCTACACCTTC. Its protein product is CASSQEPRPGYGYTF.

The chain is built from TRBV30 and TRBJ1-5; 8 positions agree with TRBD1. The CDR3 runs 13 residues. The V gene's germline CDR1 is GTSNPN and CDR2 SVGIG (reference sequence). Trimming cost V 3 bases and J 5 bases; bases outside gene matches: 3. The CDR3 DNA is TGTGCCTGGAGCACAGGGGGTGATCAGCCCCAGCATTTT. Its translation is CAWSTGGDQPQHF.

This rearrangement joins TRBV6-5 to TRBJ1-1; D unclear. V was shortened by 7 bases and J by 1 base, with 13 bases between the two germline ends. CDR1 and CDR2 (germline): MNHEY, SVGAGI. The CDR3 is 14 residues long. The CDR3 is CASIFGSSNTEAFF. The CDR3 coding sequence is TGTGCCAGCATTTTTGGGAGTTCGAACACTGAAGCTTTCTTT.

The V gene is TRBV7-2, the J gene TRBJ2-5; unclear D gene. Trimming left V 0 bases short and J 4 bases short, with 12 bases between. Germline V lookup: CDR1 SGHTA, CDR2 FQGNSA. The CDR3 runs to 15 residues. The CDR3 DNA follows: TGTGCCAGCAGCTTAGCAAGTGGGCGAGTAGAGACCCAGTACTTC. This codes for CASSLASGRVETQYF. The full variable domain, rest sourced from reference TRBV7-2 and TRBJ2-5, is GAGVSQSPSNKVTEKGKDVELRCDPISGHTALYWYRQSLGQGLEFLIYFQGNSAPDKSGLPSDRFSAERTGGSVSTLTIQRTQQEDSAVYLCASSLASGRVETQYFGPGTRLLVL.

The CDR3 loop reads CASSSQAGVNEQFF. CDR3 sequence (DNA): TGTGCCAGCAGCTCCCAGGCGGGAGTAAATGAGCAGTTCTTC. The chain recombines TRBV7-2 with TRBJ2-1; TRBD2 aligns across 7 bases. Germline assignment: CDR1 SGHTA and CDR2 FQGNSA. V was clipped by 4 bases and J by 7 bases; unmatched bases: 7. The CDR3 has 14 amino acids. The variable domain in full, completed from reference TRBV7-2 and TRBJ2-1, reads GAGVSQSPSNKVTEKGKDVELRCDPISGHTALYWYRQSLGQGLEFLIYFQGNSAPDKSGLPSDRFSAERTGGSVSTLTIQRTQQEDSAVYLCASSSQAGVNEQFFGPGTRLTVL.

This clone has a handful of counts. The chain employs TRBV5-4 and TRBJ2-7; D remains unclear. CDR3 size: 11 residues. Germline CDR1 is SGHNT and CDR2 is YYREEE (reference sequence). V gave up 9 bases and J gave up 4 bases, with 11 bases separating them. CDR3: CATGLEYEQYF. CDR3 DNA: TGTGCCACCGGTCTCGAATACGAGCAGTACTTC.

This clone has just one count. This chain links TRBV5-8 with TRBJ2-5; 8 bases match TRBD2. Trimming cost V 0 bases and J 4 bases; bases outside gene matches: 8. CDR1 is SGHTS and CDR2 is YDEGEE in the germline V gene. There are 16 residues in the CDR3. Here the CDR3 DNA reads TGTGCCAGCAGCTTGGCCACCCTGAGCGGGAGAGAGACCCAGTACTTC. Its protein is CASSLATLSGRETQYF.

The V and J genes are TRBV4-1 and TRBJ1-1; D perhaps matches TRBD1 (6 bases). V was shortened by 4 bases and J by 7 bases, with 16 bases between the two germline ends. The germline V gene has CDR1 MGHRA and CDR2 YSYEKL. The CDR3 contains 14 residues. DNA for the CDR3: TGCGCCAGCAGCCTCCTCGGACAGAAGGGTGAAGCTTTCTTT. Amino acids: CASSLLGQKGEAFF.

The gene calls are TRBV14 and TRBJ1-2, with a weak D call TRBD1 (6 bases). In germline, CDR1 is SGHDN, CDR2 FVKESK. Trimming pared 4 bases from V and 2 bases from J, leaving 8 bases between. The CDR3 has 13 amino acids. As DNA, the CDR3 is TGTGCCAGCAGCCCCGGGACAAACTATGGCTACACCTTC. The encoded protein is CASSPGTNYGYTF.

V gene TRBV4-1 combines with J gene TRBJ2-3; TRBD1 matches at 9 bases. The junction had 5 bases not matched to a gene; V was cut back by 3 bases and J by 4 bases. The CDR3 has 15 amino acids. Looked up from germline, CDR1 is MGHRA and CDR2 is YSYEKL. The CDR3 here is CASSQGGQGADTQYF. Here the CDR3 DNA reads TGCGCCAGCAGCCAGGGGGGACAGGGAGCAGATACGCAGTATTTT.

The rearrangement links TRBV14 to TRBJ2-2; 8 nucleotides match TRBD2. The CDR3 contains 15 residues. J gave up 1 base and V 4 bases, and 2 bases lay outside the gene matches. Germline V gives CDR1 SGHDN, CDR2 FVKESK. The CDR3 protein is CASSLSGGNTGELFF. CDR3 nucleotide sequence: TGTGCCAGCAGCCTAAGCGGGGGGAACACCGGGGAGCTGTTTTTT.

The V and J genes are TRBV19 and TRBJ2-5; D is ambiguous. Germline assignment: CDR1 LNHDA and CDR2 SQIVND (reference sequence). The CDR3 contains 14 residues. The V gene lost 2 bases and the J gene lost 0 bases, with 7 bases spanning the gap. In DNA form, the CDR3 reads TGTGCCAGTAGTATAAGGCGGAACCAAGAGACCCAGTACTTC. Encoded protein: CASSIRRNQETQYF.

This clone came up a few times. The chain couples TRBV29-1 to TRBJ2-7; TRBD2 matches 14 bases. The CDR3 totals 13 residues. Trimming cost V 7 bases and J 6 bases; bases outside gene matches: 5. The germline V gene encodes CDR1 SQVTM and CDR2 ANQGSEA. In nucleotides, the CDR3 is TGCAGCGCGAGACTAGCGGGAGGGTTCGAGCAGTACTTC. The encoded protein is CSARLAGGFEQYF.